A selection of T cell receptor beta chains follows, all from one sample in a study of shared clonotypes between healthy human individuals. Produced via immunoSEQ multiplex PCR; TCRdb's table is partial and in-frame only. The data contain around 2.3 million clones, approximately 94% of them singletons. Material: naive CD4+ T cells sorted from blood. Receptors originate from a man aged 18 to 30 in good health. CDR3s include the opening cysteine and the closing phenylalanine or tryptophan.

>TRBV10-3|TRBJ2-7
CAISEREGWEQYF
>TRBV13|TRBJ2-7
CASSLEGGPSYEQYF
>TRBV30|TRBJ1-3
CAWEQGANGNTIYF
>TRBV6-5|TRBJ2-7
CASSKNYEQYF
>TRBV2|TRBJ2-7
CAIQGVGEQYF
>TRBV11-2|TRBJ2-4
CATVPAGGRAKNIQYF
>TRBV5-1|TRBJ2-1
CASSPGSGISYNEQFF
>TRBV2|TRBJ1-6
CASSFGQGNSPLHF
>TRBV16|TRBJ1-6
CASSQPPGQGLSPLHF
>TRBV30|TRBJ1-3
CAWTPGQLTGNTIYF
>TRBV19|TRBJ2-1
CASSIRGENYNEQFF
>TRBV2|TRBJ2-2
CASSAASAGELFF
>TRBV10-3|TRBJ2-7
CAISEGDRYEQYF
>TRBV18|TRBJ2-7
CASSPPAGGMNYEQYF
>TRBV19|TRBJ2-7
CASSIREGAVNEQYF
>TRBV7-9|TRBJ1-2
CASSFEGGSGYTF
>TRBV20-1|TRBJ2-7
CSADSYEQYF
>TRBV10-3|TRBJ2-3
CAISESQGTADTQYF
>TRBV7-4|TRBJ1-5
CASSPRTGNEGQSGQEPQHF
>TRBV18|TRBJ1-2
CASSPSPTGVWGYTF
>TRBV18|TRBJ1-1
CASSPGTNTEAFF
>TRBV6-6|TRBJ1-1
CASRAPNTEAFF